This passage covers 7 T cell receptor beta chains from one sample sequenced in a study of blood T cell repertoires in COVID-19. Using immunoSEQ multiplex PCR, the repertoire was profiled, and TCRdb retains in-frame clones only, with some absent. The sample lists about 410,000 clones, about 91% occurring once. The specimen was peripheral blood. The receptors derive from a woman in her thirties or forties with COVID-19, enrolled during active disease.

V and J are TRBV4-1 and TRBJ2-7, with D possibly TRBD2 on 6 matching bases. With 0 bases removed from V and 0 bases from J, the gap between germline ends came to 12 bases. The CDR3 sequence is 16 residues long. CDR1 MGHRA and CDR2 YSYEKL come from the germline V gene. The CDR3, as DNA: TGCGCCAGCAGCCAAGAAGGGACTGTGAGCTCCTACGAGCAGTACTTC. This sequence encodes CASSQEGTVSSYEQYF.

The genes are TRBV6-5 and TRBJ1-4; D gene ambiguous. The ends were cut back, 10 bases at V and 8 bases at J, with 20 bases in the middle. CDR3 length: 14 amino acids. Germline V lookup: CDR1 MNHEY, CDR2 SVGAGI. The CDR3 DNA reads TGTGCCACCAATGGGAAGGGAGTAGGCGAAAAACTGTTTTTT. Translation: CATNGKGVGEKLFF.

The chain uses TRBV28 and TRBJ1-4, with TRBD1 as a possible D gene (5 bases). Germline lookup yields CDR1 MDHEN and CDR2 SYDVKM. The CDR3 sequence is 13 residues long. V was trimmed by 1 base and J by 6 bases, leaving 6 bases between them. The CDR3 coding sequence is TGTGCCAGCAGTTTATCAGGGTATGAAAAACTGTTTTTT. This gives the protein CASSLSGYEKLFF.

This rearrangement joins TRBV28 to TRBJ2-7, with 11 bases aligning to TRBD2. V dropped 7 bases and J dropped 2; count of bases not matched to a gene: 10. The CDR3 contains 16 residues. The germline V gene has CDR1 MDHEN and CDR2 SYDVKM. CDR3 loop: CASTVSQLAGAYEQYF. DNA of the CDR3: TGTGCCAGCACAGTTTCCCAACTAGCGGGAGCCTACGAGCAGTACTTC.

The CDR3 DNA reads as TGTGCCAGCAGCCTACGGACAGGGTCTAATGAAAAACTGTTTTTT. It codes for CASSLRTGSNEKLFF. V gene TRBV5-4 combines with J gene TRBJ1-4, with TRBD1 matching over 8 bases. J lost 3 bases, V lost 4 bases, and 5 bases had no gene match. CDR3 length: 15 amino acids. Germline V gene data show CDR1 as SGHNT and CDR2 as YYREEE (reference sequence). Using reference TRBV5-4 and TRBJ1-4 for the parts outside the CDR3, the full variable domain is ETGVTQSPTHLIKTRGQQVTLRCSSQSGHNTVSWYQQALGQGPQFIFQYYREEENGRGNFPPRFSGLQFPNYSSELNVNALELDDSALYLCASSLRTGSNEKLFFGSGTQLSVL.

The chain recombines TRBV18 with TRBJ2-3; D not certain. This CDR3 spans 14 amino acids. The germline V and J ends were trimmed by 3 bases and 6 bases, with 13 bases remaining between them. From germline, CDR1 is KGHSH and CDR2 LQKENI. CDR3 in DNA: TGTGCCAGCTCACCCGACACCCGTGGGGATACGCAGTATTTT. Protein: CASSPDTRGDTQYF.

CDR3 protein: CASSSPEQSLSYGYTF. In DNA form, the CDR3 reads TGCGCCAGCAGCTCCCCGGAACAGAGCCTTAGCTATGGCTACACCTTC. The rearrangement uses TRBV4-1 and TRBJ1-2; the D is unclear. Germline V gene sequence: CDR1 MGHRA, CDR2 YSYEKL. V was pared by 5 bases and J by 4 bases, with 20 bases between. The CDR3 is 16 amino acids.